This paragraph reports one T cell receptor beta chain. This sample was included in a study of blood T cell repertoires in COVID-19. Study-wide background: The United States, Italy and Spain were the sources of the acute and convalescent COVID-19 samples.

CDR3 length equals 16 residues. The germline V gene has CDR1 SEHNR and CDR2 FQNEAQ (reference sequence). The trim removed 4 bases at V and 1 base at J, leaving 10 bases unmatched. In the study's own analysis: Quantification of nucleated cells was approximated via reference gene primer amplification. TCRdb's copy holds only in-frame clones and misses some; the assay was immunoSEQ multiplex PCR. D and trimming were read from the DNA, whereas the V and J calls and clone size are those reported in that table. The repertoire consists of fewer than 150,000 clones, with approximately 90% occurring once and the leading ten covering roughly 4%.

The source material was peripheral blood. The receptor's source is a woman in her 40s with acute or convalescent COVID-19. V and J are TRBV7-9 and TRBJ2-7, with TRBD2 matching over 7 bases. Here the CDR3 DNA reads TGTGCCAGCAGCTGGGGGGGAGGGACGCTTTCCTACGAGCAGTACTTC. Protein: CASSWGGGTLSYEQYF.